This paragraph reports one TCR beta chain. Clones were sequenced by immunoSEQ multiplex PCR, and TCRdb holds only the in-frame ones, with some missing. The repertoire holds 75,000 to 90,000 clones, with about 80% as singletons. The data are from a study of blood T cell repertoires in COVID-19. This clonotype was sampled from a woman in her 40s with active or convalescent COVID-19. Specimen: peripheral blood.

The CDR3 region is CASSLGTGGSYGYTF. The DNA for the CDR3 is TGTGCCAGCAGTTTAGGGACAGGGGGATCATATGGCTACACCTTC. J is TRBJ1-2 and V is TRBV28; 11 positions agree with TRBD1. The trim removed 2 bases at V and 5 bases at J, leaving 4 bases unmatched. The V gene's germline CDR1 is MDHEN and CDR2 SYDVKM. The CDR3 is made up of 15 amino acids.